This TCR beta chain comes out of a study of blood T cell repertoires in COVID-19. Looking at the study overall: PBMCs, B-cell-depleted T cells, or T cells were the source of the cDNA or gDNA that made up the material.

TCRdb's copy holds only in-frame clones and misses some; the assay was immunoSEQ multiplex PCR. The repertoire holds some 260,000 clones, with approximately 80% as singletons. This CDR3 is 17 amino acids long. Source material: peripheral blood. This TCR derives from an older man with acute or convalescent COVID-19. The chain is built from TRBV12-2 and TRBJ1-5. TRBV12-2 is marked as a pseudogene. CDR3 sequence reads: CASRLALEHYSNQPQHF. In nucleotides, the CDR3 is TGTGCAAGTCGCTTAGCGCTGGAGCATTACAGCAATCAGCCCCAGCATTTT.